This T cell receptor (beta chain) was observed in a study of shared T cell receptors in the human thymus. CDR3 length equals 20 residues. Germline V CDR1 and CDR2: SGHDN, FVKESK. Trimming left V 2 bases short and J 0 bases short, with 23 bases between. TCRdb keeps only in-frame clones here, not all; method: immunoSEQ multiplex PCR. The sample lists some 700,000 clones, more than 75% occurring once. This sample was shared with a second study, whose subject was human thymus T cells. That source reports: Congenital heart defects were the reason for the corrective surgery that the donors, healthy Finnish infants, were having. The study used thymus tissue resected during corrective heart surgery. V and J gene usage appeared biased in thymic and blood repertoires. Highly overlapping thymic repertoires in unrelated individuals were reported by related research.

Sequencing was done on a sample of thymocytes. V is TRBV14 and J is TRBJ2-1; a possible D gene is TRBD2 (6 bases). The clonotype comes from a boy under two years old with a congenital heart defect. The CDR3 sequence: CASSQYLLGGTVSSYNEQFF. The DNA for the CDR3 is TGTGCCAGCAGCCAATACTTATTGGGAGGAACCGTTAGCTCCTACAATGAGCAGTTCTTC.